What follows are 28 T cell receptor beta chains derived from one specimen sequenced in a study of Graves' ophthalmopathy and Graves' hyperthyroidism. As the template, RNA transcripts were used to amplify TCR beta CDR3 regions. In the first round, RT-PCR was carried out with HTBI primers, and a multiplex PCR formed the second round. Using its own MiXCR run on the multiplex PCR reads, TCRdb lists one record per CDR3 protein. This table holds some 370,000 distinct CDR3 sequences, about 17% found once. The sequenced sample was peripheral blood. All receptors derive from an adult woman with stable Graves' hyperthyroidism.

This clonotype appeared many times. The J gene is TRBJ2-2, the V gene TRBV6-5; no reliable D call. The CDR3 is 15 amino acids. Trimming removed 2 bases at V and 0 bases at J, with 7 bases between. Germline V gene sequence: CDR1 MNHEY, CDR2 SVGAGI. The CDR3 spells CASSYRSTNTGELFF. CDR3 in DNA: TGTGCCAGCAGTTACAGGAGTACGAACACCGGGGAGCTGTTTTTT.

This clonotype was found many times. The CDR3: CASRYGQGATEAFF. CDR3 nucleotide sequence: TGTGCCAGCAGATATGGACAGGGGGCGACTGAAGCTTTCTTT. The chain uses TRBV6-5 and TRBJ1-1; TRBD1 agrees at 11 bases. Germline CDR1 is MNHEY and CDR2 is SVGAGI. With 6 bases clipped from V and 5 bases from J, the junction kept 5 bases outside the gene matches. There are 14 residues in the CDR3.

Worth noting for this clonotype: A much larger clone differs from this one at a single base, so this may be a read error. The chain employs TRBV19 and TRBJ2-6, with D uncertain. There are 15 residues in the CDR3. The germline V gene encodes CDR1 LNHDA and CDR2 SQIVND (reference sequence). For the CDR3, the DNA is TGTTCCAGTAGTATAGCCACAGCTGGGGCCAACGTCCTGACTTTC. Encoded protein: CSSSIATAGANVLTF. Filled out from reference TRBV19 and TRBJ2-6, the complete variable domain reads DGGITQSPKYLFRKEGQNVTLSCEQNLNHDAMYWYRQDPGQGLRLIYYSQIVNDFQKGDIAEGYSVSREKKESFPLTVTSAQKNPTAFYLCSSSIATAGANVLTFGAGSRLTVL.

V usage is TRBV4-1 and J usage is TRBJ1-5, with D unresolved. The V and J ends lost 3 bases and 4 bases respectively, with 4 bases between them. CDR1 is MGHRA and CDR2 is YSYEKL in the germline V gene. The CDR3 spans 12 residues. The CDR3 region has the DNA TGCGCCAGCAGCCATCCTAATCAGCCCCAGCATTTT. Translation gives CASSHPNQPQHF.

The chain links TRBV12-5 to TRBJ2-3; D not resolved. V was clipped by 2 bases and J by 3 bases, with 15 bases between them. This CDR3 comprises 16 residues. Germline-derived CDR1 and CDR2 are LGHNT and FRNRAP. The CDR3 protein is CASGLPVEDGTDTQYF. As DNA, the CDR3 is TGTGCTAGTGGTTTGCCCGTAGAGGACGGGACAGATACGCAGTATTTT.

This clonotype was counted at least ten times. This sequence joins TRBV12-3 or TRBV12-4 and TRBJ2-2; the D gene is possibly TRBD1 (6 bases). V was trimmed by 5 bases and J by 2 bases, leaving 9 bases between them. This CDR3 spans 14 amino acids. CDR3 residues: CASSPGHNTGELFF. CDR3 in DNA: TGTGCCAGCAGTCCGGGACATAACACCGGGGAGCTGTTTTTT.

In its sample, this clonotype was seen many times. The chain is built from TRBV28 and TRBJ1-2, with D hard to call. Germline V gene sequence: CDR1 MDHEN, CDR2 SYDVKM. This CDR3 comprises 16 residues. V shed 4 bases and J shed 5 bases, with 20 bases lying between them. The CDR3 here is CASSSPGAPRRYGYTF. CDR3 bases: TGTGCCAGCAGTTCCCCTGGCGCTCCTAGGAGGTATGGCTACACCTTC.

Many counts were recorded for this clonotype. The chain joins TRBV12-3 or TRBV12-4 to TRBJ1-2; D might be TRBD1 (5 bases). Deletions cut 5 bases from V and 6 bases from J, with 16 bases between. The CDR3 covers 14 residues. DNA of the CDR3: TGTGCCAGCAGTCTAAGTTCGGGACCCGATGGCTACACCTTC. Protein sequence: CASSLSSGPDGYTF.

This clonotype was counted many times. The V and J genes are TRBV6-5 and TRBJ1-1; D is unresolved. There are 14 residues in the CDR3. Germline V gives CDR1 MNHEY, CDR2 SVGAGI. Deletions cut 4 bases from V and 0 bases from J, with 9 bases between. CDR3 sequence reads: CASSSAKMNTEAFF. In DNA form, the CDR3 reads TGTGCCAGCAGTTCGGCCAAAATGAACACTGAAGCTTTCTTT.

This clonotype was counted many times. V usage is TRBV14 and J usage is TRBJ2-7; 8 bases match TRBD2. V lost 1 base, J lost 0 bases, and 8 bases stayed unmatched. Germline V gene lookup returns CDR1 SGHDN and CDR2 FVKESK. This CDR3 spans 17 amino acids. The CDR3 protein is CASSQATTSGRSYEQYF. CDR3 sequence (DNA): TGTGCCAGCAGCCAAGCCACCACTAGCGGACGCTCCTACGAGCAGTACTTC.

There are many counts of this clonotype. V gene TRBV6-1 combines with J gene TRBJ2-7; 8 nucleotides match TRBD1. Per germline, CDR1 MNHNS and CDR2 SASEGT. CDR3 length: 16 amino acids. V dropped 4 bases and J dropped 2; count of bases not matched to a gene: 10. CDR3 amino acids: CASSVFGTGQTYEQYF. CDR3 sequence (DNA): TGTGCCAGCAGTGTCTTCGGGACAGGACAGACCTACGAGCAGTACTTC.

This clonotype was counted ten times or more. The V and J genes are TRBV11-1 and TRBJ1-1; maybe TRBD1 (5 bases). Trimming left V 1 base short and J 3 bases short, with 12 bases between. The CDR3 extends over 15 amino acids. The germline gives CDR1 SGHAT, CDR2 FQDESV (reference sequence). CDR3 in DNA: TGTGCCAGCAGCTTAGTTTCCACAGGATACACTGAAGCTTTCTTT. Encoded protein: CASSLVSTGYTEAFF.

The sample holds many counts of this clonotype. This chain connects TRBV15 to TRBJ2-2, with 9 bases identical to TRBD2. Germline V lookup: CDR1 LNHNV, CDR2 YYDKDF (reference sequence). The CDR3 is made up of 17 amino acids. V was pared by 8 bases and J by 0 bases, with 10 bases of the junction left unmatched. CDR3 coding DNA: TGTGCCACCCAAGTCGGCCTAGCGGGGACGAACACCGGGGAGCTGTTTTTT. It specifies CATQVGLAGTNTGELFF.

This clonotype showed up many times. This chain uses TRBV27 with TRBJ1-2, with D perhaps matching TRBD1 (6 bases). Deletions cut 3 bases from V and 4 bases from J, with 15 bases between. The CDR3 totals 15 residues. From germline, CDR1 is MNHEY and CDR2 SMNVEV (reference sequence). The CDR3 loop reads CASSFSDSNFYGYTF. CDR3 DNA: TGTGCCAGCAGTTTTTCGGACAGCAACTTCTATGGCTACACCTTC.

A remark on this clonotype: Without the conserved terminal phenylalanine or tryptophan, this CDR3 likely stems from a read error. The chain employs TRBV9 and TRBJ2-2, with 8 bases fitting TRBD1. Trimming took 3 bases from V and 9 from J; bases not matched to a gene: 16. The CDR3 length is 17 residues. Germline V CDR1 and CDR2: SGDLS, YYNGEE. In nucleotides, the CDR3 is TGTGCCAGCAGCGGGGTTCCAGGACAGGGCCATCCGTGGGAGCTGTTTGTT. It specifies CASSGVPGQGHPWELFV.

This clonotype has only one observation. The gene calls are TRBV10-3 and TRBJ2-7; D gene uncertain. This CDR3 comprises 15 residues. From germline, CDR1 is ENHRY and CDR2 SYGVKD. V lost 3 bases and J lost 3, with 15 bases in between. The CDR3 DNA is TGTGCCATCAGTGACGTAGCCCCCTTGGGCTACGAGCAGTACTTC. The encoded protein is CAISDVAPLGYEQYF.

This clonotype has at least ten counts. The V call is TRBV12-3 or TRBV12-4, the J call TRBJ2-7; D is uncertain. V lost 5 bases, J lost 4 bases, and 9 bases lay in between. The CDR3 length is 12 residues. CDR3: CASSGDTYEQYF. CDR3 nucleotide sequence: TGTGCCAGCAGTGGGGATACATACGAGCAGTACTTC.

This clonotype was observed at least ten times. The chain couples TRBV7-2 to TRBJ2-7, with 7 bases that match TRBD1. The germline V gene has CDR1 SGHTA and CDR2 FQGNSA. The CDR3 consists of 15 residues. J lost 2 bases, V lost 2 bases, and 6 bases had no gene match. The CDR3 DNA follows: TGTGCCAGCAGCTTAAGCGGACAGGTTACCTACGAGCAGTACTTC. Its translation: CASSLSGQVTYEQYF. Full variable domain (remainder filled in from reference TRBV7-2 and TRBJ2-7): GAGVSQSPSNKVTEKGKDVELRCDPISGHTALYWYRQSLGQGLEFLIYFQGNSAPDKSGLPSDRFSAERTGGSVSTLTIQRTQQEDSAVYLCASSLSGQVTYEQYFGPGTRLTVT.

The sample holds many counts of this clonotype. The V and J genes are TRBV10-3 and TRBJ2-7, with 7 bases lining up with TRBD1. Trimming cost V 3 bases and J 3 bases; bases outside gene matches: 2. Germline CDR1 is ENHRY and CDR2 is SYGVKD. The CDR3 length is 13 residues. The CDR3 DNA is TGTGCCATCAGTGATCCAGGGGGCTACGAGCAGTACTTC. It is translated as CAISDPGGYEQYF.

This clonotype turned up a few times. The chain joins TRBV7-8 to TRBJ2-7; 8 bases are shared with TRBD1. Germline V CDR1 and CDR2: SGHVS, FQNEAQ. The CDR3 spans 12 residues. V shed 5 bases, J shed 13 bases, and the junction held 10 bases outside the gene matches. The CDR3 DNA follows: TGTGCCAGCAGCCTCCTAGGGGACAGGAGTTACTTC. The encoded protein is CASSLLGDRSYF.

This clonotype was seen at least ten times. This rearrangement joins TRBV30 to TRBJ1-6; D remains ambiguous. The CDR3 has 13 residues. V was pared by 0 bases and J by 8 bases, with 8 bases between. The germline V gene encodes CDR1 GTSNPN and CDR2 SVGIG (reference sequence). The CDR3 DNA is TGTGCCTGGAGTGTAAGTTTGGATTCACCCCTCCACTTT. The encoded protein is CAWSVSLDSPLHF.

This clonotype was detected many times. J is TRBJ2-4 and V is TRBV20-1; D remains unclear. Trimming took off 1 base at V and 5 bases at J, with 3 bases between the two ends. This CDR3 spans 11 amino acids. Looked up from germline, CDR1 is DFQATT and CDR2 is SNEGSKA (reference sequence). The CDR3 nucleotides read TGCAGTGCTAGAGGACAAAACATTCAGTACTTC. As protein: CSARGQNIQYF.

Many counts were recorded for this clonotype. The genes are TRBV6-6 and TRBJ1-2, with D perhaps matching TRBD1 (5 bases). Germline loops: CDR1 MNHNY, CDR2 SVGAGI (reference sequence). V was pared by 8 bases and J by 3 bases, with 19 bases between. The CDR3 contains 15 residues. CDR3 DNA: TGTGCCAGCGAGGGACGAAAGAATAAACACTATGGCTACACCTTC. It codes for CASEGRKNKHYGYTF.

This clonotype was picked up many times. The chain combines TRBV12-3 or TRBV12-4 with TRBJ1-3; D may be TRBD1 (6 bases). V was clipped by 3 bases and J by 0 bases, with 24 bases between them. This CDR3 comprises 20 residues. This CDR3 is CASSFLLLRLTGNSGNTIYF. The CDR3 DNA reads TGTGCCAGCAGTTTCCTCTTATTACGCCTGACAGGCAACTCTGGAAACACCATATATTTT.

This clonotype was found many times. This rearrangement joins TRBV6-2 or TRBV6-3 to TRBJ1-2; TRBD1 aligns across 10 bases. This CDR3 comprises 19 residues. Unmatched junction bases numbered 17, after V lost 6 bases and J lost 1 base. The germline CDR1 and CDR2 sequences are MNHEY and SVGEGT. As DNA, the CDR3 is TGTGCCAGCAGCCCCCTACGGGACAGGGGCCTCCTCTATAACTATGGCTACACCTTC. It encodes CASSPLRDRGLLYNYGYTF.

A word on this clonotype: This sequence may be a read error, since a much larger clone differs from it by one base. The rearrangement links TRBV6-2 or TRBV6-3 to TRBJ2-2; 7 bases are a match to TRBD2. Germline V lookup: CDR1 MNHEY, CDR2 SVGEGT. Losses at the gene ends were 7 bases for V and 4 bases for J; bases not matched to a gene: 6. The length of the CDR3 is 14 residues. This CDR3 reads CASIWGGGTGELFF. The CDR3 bases are TGTGCCAGCATCTGGGGGGGAGGCACCGGGGAGCTGTTTTTT.

This clonotype was found many times. This rearrangement joins TRBV15 to TRBJ2-5, with 8 bases fitting TRBD2. The J segment lost 4 bases and the V segment lost 1 base, leaving 11 bases of the junction unmatched. There are 17 residues in the CDR3. CDR1 and CDR2 from the germline V gene are LNHNV and YYDKDF (reference sequence). DNA for the CDR3: TGTGCCACCAGCAGAGCGGGAGGGCAGGGAGGAAGAGAGACCCAGTACTTC. Protein: CATSRAGGQGGRETQYF. The full variable domain, in which reference TRBV15 and TRBJ2-5 provide the parts outside the CDR3, is DAMVIQNPRYQVTQFGKPVTLSCSQTLNHNVMYWYQQKSSQAPKLLFHYYDKDFNNEADTPDNFQSRRPNTSFCFLDIRSPGLGDTAMYLCATSRAGGQGGRETQYFGPGTRLLVL.

This clonotype was found many times. The chain recombines TRBV18 with TRBJ2-7; unclear D gene. The CDR3 runs to 12 residues. V was shortened by 4 bases and J by 6 bases, with 10 bases between the two germline ends. Germline lookup yields CDR1 KGHSH and CDR2 LQKENI. In DNA, the CDR3 is TGTGCCAGCTCACTAAGGACGGGCGAGCAGTACTTC. It specifies CASSLRTGEQYF.